Below are 26 T cell receptor beta chains sequenced from a single sample in a study of blood T cell repertoires in COVID-19. The protocol was immunoSEQ multiplex PCR, while the TCRdb copy is restricted to in-frame clones and leaves out a portion. The table shows more than 300,000 clones, with about 87% occurring only once. The material sequenced was peripheral blood. The source of these receptors is a woman between 45 and 60 years old with COVID-19, enrolled during active disease.

The rearrangement uses TRBV6-5 and TRBJ2-7; D is uncertain. The V gene's germline CDR1 is MNHEY and CDR2 SVGAGI. This CDR3 comprises 13 residues. Trimming took off 4 bases at V and 6 bases at J, with 13 bases between the two ends. In DNA form, the CDR3 reads TGTGCCAGCAGTTTCTCTCGGAGTCGCGAGCAGTACTTC. Translation: CASSFSRSREQYF.

This chain connects TRBV3-1 (or the pseudogene TRBV3-2) to TRBJ1-2; D gene ambiguous. Germline lookup yields CDR1 LGHDT and CDR2 YNNKEL (reference sequence). V was trimmed by 0 bases and J by 7 bases, leaving 9 bases between them. The CDR3 has 13 residues. CDR3 region: CASSQDGRIGYTF. The CDR3 DNA reads as TGTGCCAGCAGCCAAGACGGGAGGATTGGCTACACCTTC.

The chain carries TRBV7-8 and TRBJ2-7; D ambiguous. Germline CDR1 and CDR2: SGHVS and FQNEAQ. The ends were cut back, 2 bases at V and 0 bases at J, with 8 bases in the middle. The CDR3 runs 14 residues. DNA for the CDR3: TGTGCCAGCAGCTTATCCGCAGTCTCCTACGAGCAGTACTTC. Its protein product is CASSLSAVSYEQYF.

The chain is built from TRBV5-1 and TRBJ1-2, with D possibly TRBD1 on 6 matching bases. This CDR3 comprises 13 residues. V gave up 4 bases and J gave up 6 bases, with 13 bases separating them. Germline V lookup: CDR1 SGHRS, CDR2 YFSETQ. CDR3 in amino acids: CASSPGTTDGYTF. The CDR3 DNA follows: TGCGCCAGCAGCCCCGGGACAACAGATGGCTACACCTTC.

V usage is TRBV2 and J usage is TRBJ2-7, with 7 bases fitting TRBD1. Germline V CDR1 and CDR2: SNHLY, FYNNEI. V shed 2 bases, J shed 4 bases, and the junction held 5 bases outside the gene matches. The CDR3 extends over 14 amino acids. The CDR3 coding sequence is TGTGCCAGCAGTGAATGGGGACAGAAATACGAGCAGTACTTC. Translation gives CASSEWGQKYEQYF.

The chain joins TRBV3-1 (or the pseudogene TRBV3-2) to TRBJ2-5; 10 bases are shared with TRBD2. The trim removed 6 bases at V and 5 bases at J, leaving 9 bases unmatched. The length of the CDR3 is 15 residues. Germline-derived CDR1 and CDR2 are LGHDT and YNNKEL (reference sequence). The DNA for the CDR3 is TGTGCCAGCAGTCGCCTAGCGGGAGTGGGGGAGACCCAGTACTTC. As protein: CASSRLAGVGETQYF.

The chain couples TRBV29-1 to TRBJ2-3; D not certain. CDR1 is SQVTM, CDR2 ANQGSEA, per germline. Trimming took off 0 bases at V and 2 bases at J, with 9 bases between the two ends. This CDR3 region has 14 residues. CDR3 nucleotide sequence: TGCAGCGTTGAAGAGGTGGCCGCCACAGATACGCAGTATTTT. It encodes CSVEEVAATDTQYF.

V gene TRBV7-6 combines with J gene TRBJ1-2; a weak D match, TRBD1 (5 bases). CDR3 length: 14 amino acids. Trimming left V 1 base short and J 6 bases short, with 12 bases between. The germline gives CDR1 SGHVS, CDR2 FNYEAQ. The CDR3 loop reads CASSLEWGVDGYTF. As DNA, the CDR3 is TGTGCCAGCAGCTTAGAGTGGGGGGTGGATGGCTACACCTTC.

This clone was detected a few times. This chain joins TRBV2 and TRBJ2-7; 7 nucleotides match TRBD1. V gave up 0 bases and J gave up 5 bases; unmatched junction bases: 10. Germline V gene sequence: CDR1 SNHLY, CDR2 FYNNEI. This CDR3 is built from 16 residues. The CDR3, as DNA: TGTGCCAGCAGTGAAGCGAAGGGCAGGGGGACGGACGAGCAGTACTTC. Protein product: CASSEAKGRGTDEQYF.

The V gene is TRBV5-1, the J gene TRBJ2-7; the D gene is possibly TRBD2 (6 bases). The CDR3 is made up of 15 amino acids. V shed 4 bases and J shed 5 bases, with 19 bases lying between them. Germline V gene lookup returns CDR1 SGHRS and CDR2 YFSETQ. CDR3 in DNA: TGCGCCAGCAGCCAGATCCGGGGGAATAATAACGAGCAGTACTTC. Protein product: CASSQIRGNNNEQYF.

The chain joins TRBV7-2 to TRBJ2-7; TRBD2 agrees at 12 bases. The CDR3 loop spans 17 amino acids. Germline V lookup: CDR1 SGHTA, CDR2 FQGNSA. V gave up 4 bases and J gave up 6 bases; unmatched junction bases: 13. The CDR3 sequence is CASSSLRTSGIFGEQYF. Here the CDR3 DNA reads TGTGCCAGCAGCTCCCTACGGACTAGCGGGATCTTTGGCGAGCAGTACTTC. The whole variable domain, filled in from reference TRBV7-2 and TRBJ2-7, reads GAGVSQSPSNKVTEKGKDVELRCDPISGHTALYWYRQSLGQGLEFLIYFQGNSAPDKSGLPSDRFSAERTGGSVSTLTIQRTQQEDSAVYLCASSSLRTSGIFGEQYFGPGTRLTVT.

On this clone itself: This sample includes further DNA sequences coding for the same CDR3. V usage is TRBV9 and J usage is TRBJ2-6; no definite D call. V lost 0 bases and J lost 3, with 7 bases in between. From germline, CDR1 is SGDLS and CDR2 YYNGEE. The CDR3 is 15 residues long. This CDR3 reads CASSVETGGANVLTF. CDR3 bases: TGTGCCAGCAGCGTAGAAACGGGTGGGGCCAACGTCCTGACTTTC. The whole variable domain, filled in from reference TRBV9 and TRBJ2-6, reads DSGVTQTPKHLITATGQRVTLRCSPRSGDLSVYWYQQSLDQGLQFLIQYYNGEERAKGNILERFSAQQFPDLHSELNLSSLELGDSALYFCASSVETGGANVLTFGAGSRLTVL.

The chain carries TRBV29-1 and TRBJ2-2; TRBD1 is a possible D gene (6 bases). Per germline, CDR1 SQVTM and CDR2 ANQGSEA. This CDR3 has 14 amino acids. V was cut by 6 bases and J by 7 bases, with 18 bases left in between. CDR3 region: CSVVGQGLNGELFF. In DNA, the CDR3 is TGCAGCGTCGTTGGGCAGGGGCTTAACGGGGAGCTGTTTTTT.

The rearrangement joins TRBV27 to TRBJ2-6; possibly TRBD1 for D (5 bases). CDR1 and CDR2 from the germline V gene are MNHEY and SMNVEV (reference sequence). Trimming took 1 base from V and 7 from J, leaving 8 bases between them. The CDR3 is 14 residues long. The CDR3 protein is CASSLYQGANVLTF. The CDR3 region has the DNA TGTGCCAGCAGTTTATATCAGGGTGCCAACGTCCTGACTTTC. Full variable domain (rest looked up from reference TRBV27 and TRBJ2-6): EAQVTQNPRYLITVTGKKLTVTCSQNMNHEYMSWYRQDPGLGLRQIYYSMNVEVTDKGDVPEGYKVSRKEKRNFPLILESPSPNQTSLYFCASSLYQGANVLTFGAGSRLTVL.

The V gene is TRBV24-1, the J gene TRBJ2-1, with 7 bases matching TRBD2. The length of the CDR3 is 15 residues. Germline loops: CDR1 KGHDR, CDR2 SFDVKD. Trimming removed 9 bases from V and 8 bases from J; junction bases left unmatched: 15. CDR3 DNA: TGTGCCACCCGCGGCGGGGCGGGAGATAGGTATGAGCAGTTCTTC. Its protein product is CATRGGAGDRYEQFF.

This chain connects TRBV4-1 to TRBJ2-2, with 7 bases fitting TRBD2. The CDR3 length is 17 residues. Germline assignment: CDR1 MGHRA and CDR2 YSYEKL. V lost 3 bases, J lost 5 bases, and 12 bases stayed unmatched. Here the CDR3 DNA reads TGCGCCAGCAGCCAGAGGTGGGAGGGCAGCCGGACCGGGGAGCTGTTTTTT. Protein sequence: CASSQRWEGSRTGELFF.

This chain connects TRBV7-9 to TRBJ1-1, with 7 bases lining up with TRBD1. The CDR3 covers 15 residues. From germline, CDR1 is SEHNR and CDR2 FQNEAQ (reference sequence). J lost 1 base, V lost 2 bases, and 4 bases had no gene match. The CDR3 is CASSLTNRGNTEAFF. The DNA of the CDR3 is TGTGCCAGCAGCTTAACGAACAGGGGGAACACTGAAGCTTTCTTT.

DNA of the CDR3: TGTGCCATCGGACTAGCGGGAGATGAGCAGTTCTTC. Its protein product is CAIGLAGDEQFF. The J gene is TRBJ2-1, the V gene TRBV10-3, with 13 bases identical to TRBD2. CDR1 and CDR2 from the germline V gene are ENHRY and SYGVKD. Trimming at V came to 8 bases and at J to 8 bases, leaving 0 bases not matched to a gene. The length of the CDR3 is 12 residues.

V is TRBV27 and J is TRBJ2-7; 9 nucleotides line up with TRBD1. The germline V gene encodes CDR1 MNHEY and CDR2 SMNVEV (reference sequence). The CDR3 has 16 residues. With 3 bases clipped from V and 3 bases from J, the junction kept 9 bases outside the gene matches. CDR3 region: CASSLSWGQGFYEQYF. CDR3 DNA sequence: TGTGCCAGCAGTTTGAGCTGGGGACAGGGATTCTACGAGCAGTACTTC.

In its sample, this clone was seen once. This chain connects TRBV29-1 to TRBJ1-1; 11 nucleotides align to TRBD1. CDR1 is SQVTM, CDR2 ANQGSEA, per germline. This CDR3 is 13 amino acids long. The V and J ends lost 3 bases and 5 bases, in that order; junction bases with no gene match: 2. This CDR3 reads CSVDGTGGTEAFF. CDR3 nucleotide sequence: TGCAGCGTTGACGGGACAGGGGGGACTGAAGCTTTCTTT.

The CDR3 DNA sequence: TGTGCCTGGAGTGAGCAAAGAATGGTCCAAGAGACCCAGTACTTC. Protein: CAWSEQRMVQETQYF. The chain has TRBV30 and TRBJ2-5; D remains unclear. The V and J ends lost 1 base and 1 base respectively, with 13 bases between them. The CDR3 is 15 amino acids. The germline gives CDR1 GTSNPN, CDR2 SVGIG (reference sequence). Complete variable domain (other parts from reference TRBV30 and TRBJ2-5): SQTIHQWPATLVQPVGSPLSLECTVEGTSNPNLYWYRQAAGRGLQLLFYSVGIGQISSEVPQNLSASRPQDRQFILSSKKLLLSDSGFYLCAWSEQRMVQETQYFGPGTRLLVL.

Many counts were recorded for this clone. V is TRBV4-3 and J is TRBJ1-2; 9 nucleotides align to TRBD1. The V and J ends lost 0 bases and 8 bases, in that order; junction bases with no gene match: 7. There are 15 residues in the CDR3. Germline V gene data show CDR1 as LGHNA and CDR2 as YSLEER. The CDR3 sequence is CASSQDRGQGDGYTF. CDR3 DNA: TGCGCCAGCAGCCAAGATCGGGGACAGGGCGACGGCTACACCTTC.

The chain joins TRBV6-2 or TRBV6-3 to TRBJ2-7, with TRBD2 identical over 9 bases. CDR1 and CDR2 (germline): MNHEY, SVGEGT. The junction had 6 bases not matched to a gene; V was cut back by 2 bases and J by 4 bases. CDR3 length equals 15 residues. Here the CDR3 reads CASSYSSGRKYEQYF. The CDR3 nucleotides read TGTGCCAGCAGTTACAGTAGCGGGAGAAAATACGAGCAGTACTTC.

The rearrangement joins TRBV9 to TRBJ2-1; D is perhaps TRBD2 (5 bases). V shed 0 bases and J shed 10 bases, with 17 bases lying between them. This CDR3 has 15 residues. The germline gives CDR1 SGDLS, CDR2 YYNGEE. The CDR3 region is CASSVGSGGQYEQFF. The CDR3 DNA follows: TGTGCCAGCAGCGTAGGATCGGGCGGGCAATACGAGCAGTTCTTC.

This chain connects TRBV7-2 to TRBJ1-6, with TRBD1 identical over 7 bases. The J segment lost 8 bases and the V segment lost 1 base, leaving 5 bases of the junction unmatched. The CDR3 is 15 amino acids. Germline V gene data show CDR1 as SGHTA and CDR2 as FQGNSA. The CDR3 region has the DNA TGTGCCAGCAGCTTAGTTGGACAGGTAGATTCACCCCTCCACTTT. Translating it yields CASSLVGQVDSPLHF.

V and J are TRBV7-6 and TRBJ2-3; tentatively, D is TRBD1 (6 bases). This CDR3 spans 15 amino acids. Trimming pared 0 bases from V and 2 bases from J, leaving 9 bases between. Looked up from germline, CDR1 is SGHVS and CDR2 is FNYEAQ. CDR3 residues: CASSLATGSTDTQYF. The CDR3 DNA is TGTGCCAGCAGCTTAGCTACAGGGTCCACAGATACGCAGTATTTT.